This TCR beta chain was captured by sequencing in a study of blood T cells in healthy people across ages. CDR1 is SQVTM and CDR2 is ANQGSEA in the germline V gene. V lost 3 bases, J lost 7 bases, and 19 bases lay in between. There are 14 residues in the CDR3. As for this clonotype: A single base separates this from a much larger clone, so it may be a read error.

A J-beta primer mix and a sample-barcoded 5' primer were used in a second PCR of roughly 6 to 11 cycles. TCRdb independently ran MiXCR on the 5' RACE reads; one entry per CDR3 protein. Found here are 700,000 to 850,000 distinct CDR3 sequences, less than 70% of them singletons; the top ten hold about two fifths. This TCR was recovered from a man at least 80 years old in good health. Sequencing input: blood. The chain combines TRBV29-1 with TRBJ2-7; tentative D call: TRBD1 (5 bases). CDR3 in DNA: TGCAGCGTTGAGGTACATCCTCAAGGGGATGAGCAGTACTTC. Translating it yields CSVEVHPQGDEQYF.